This T cell receptor (beta chain) emerged from a study of blood T cell repertoires in COVID-19 (dated by TCRdb to between 2020 and 2021). In terms of the full investigation: The collaborator samples originated in the United States, Italy and Spain and spanned the acute and convalescent phases of COVID-19. The prospective study material was composed of cDNA or gDNA derived from T cells, B-cell-depleted T cells, or PBMCs. Subjects who had been exposed to COVID-19, were actively infected with it, or had recovered from it provided the deeply sampled blood TCRbeta repertoires that made up the dataset. The repertoires were released in a freely available public database intended as a resource for research on the immune response to SARS-CoV-2. Samples came from the ongoing ImmuneRACE study (first 160 participants) plus 1,254 subjects from 6 global collaborators. Sample metadata almost always included a de-identified subject ID, COVID-19 status, age in years and sex. HLA class I and class II types, where available, came from metadata supplied by the sample provider rather than from assay-based typing. General findings and caveats noted by the study authors: The amount of clinical and demographic metadata varied by source and participant and was provided uncurated.

V lost 1 base and J lost 6 bases; the stretch between them is 25 bases long. Sequences GTSNPN (CDR1) and SVGIG (CDR2) are obtained from the germline V gene (reference sequence). CDR3 length: 17 amino acids, cysteine to valine. The read is trimmed to its CDR3 DNA, 51 bases read in frame from base 1. Concerning this clone itself: Which antigen it targets is not known. No quality values exist for individual bases; no much larger clone is one base distant.

The immunoSEQ Assay, a bias-controlled multiplex PCR, was used to amplify TCRbeta CDR3 regions from genomic DNA. In the original analysis: Nucleated cell counts per sample were estimated from amplification of reference gene primers within the assay. To quantify the absolute abundance of each unique TCRbeta CDR3 rearrangement, sequence reads were collapsed and filtered. Productive Simpson clonality was computed per sample as the square root of Simpson's diversity index over productive rearrangements. Here the immuneACCESS table is served through TCRdb, limited to in-frame sequences with V and J called. Missing clones are a known gap in these copies; in checked studies unresolved V genes cover under half, and the rest lacks a known reason. That table gives V, J and clone size, and the DNA gave D and trimming. The sample table contains approximately 40,000 clones; only one count was recorded for approximately 90% of them. The biggest ten clones account for 20% of the sample.

Each collaborating institution followed its own protocols to collect whole blood in K2EDTA tubes. For TCRbeta analysis, collaborators shipped samples as frozen whole blood, isolated PBMCs, or DNA extracted from either of those sample types. The sequence was obtained from a man aged 55 to 70 with acute or convalescent COVID-19. The chain is assembled from TRBV30 and TRBJ2-7; possibly the D gene is TRBD1, per 6 matching bases. The specimen was peripheral blood. The bases are TGTGCCTGGAGTGGAGGACCGGGACAAGGACTTTTTTCCGAGCAGTACGTC. Translated, this gives CAWSGGPGQGLFSEQYV.